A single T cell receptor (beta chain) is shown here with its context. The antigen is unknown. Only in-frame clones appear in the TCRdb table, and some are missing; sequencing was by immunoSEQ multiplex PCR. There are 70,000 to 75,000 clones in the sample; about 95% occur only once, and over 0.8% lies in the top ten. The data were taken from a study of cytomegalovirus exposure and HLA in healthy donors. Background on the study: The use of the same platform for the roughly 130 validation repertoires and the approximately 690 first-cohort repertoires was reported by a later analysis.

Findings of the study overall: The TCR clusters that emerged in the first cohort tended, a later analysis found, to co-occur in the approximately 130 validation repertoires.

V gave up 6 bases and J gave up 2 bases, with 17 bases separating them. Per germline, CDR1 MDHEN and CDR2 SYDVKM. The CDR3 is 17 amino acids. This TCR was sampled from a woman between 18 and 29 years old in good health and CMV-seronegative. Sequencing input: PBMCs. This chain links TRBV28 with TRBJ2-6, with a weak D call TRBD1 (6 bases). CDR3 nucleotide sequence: TGTGCCAGCAGACGGGGAAGATGGGGGCCTGGGGCCAACGTCCTGACTTTC. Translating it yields CASRRGRWGPGANVLTF.